Listed here are 23 T cell receptor beta chains from one sample, sequenced in a study of metastatic and nonmetastatic thyroid tumors. The entire patient cohort was treatment-naive prior to thyroid surgery. TCRdb re-called clones from the PCR reads using MiXCR. Of under 35,000 clones listed, roughly a third are singletons. Material for sequencing was tumor tissue. The receptors come from a female donor with papillary thyroid cancer or a benign thyroid nodule (not recorded which). Some clones in this sample may be carry-over from other donors' samples.

This clone is medium-sized within its sample. This sequence joins TRBV10-2 and TRBJ2-1; D might be TRBD1 (6 bases). The CDR3 spans 14 residues. Germline V CDR1 and CDR2: WSHSY, SAAADI. The V gene lost 0 bases and the J gene lost 9 bases, with 12 bases spanning the gap. CDR3: CASSESQGQSEQFF. The CDR3 DNA reads TGCGCCAGCAGTGAGTCGCAAGGACAGTCTGAGCAGTTCTTC.

The chain couples TRBV20-1 to TRBJ1-3; possibly TRBD1 for D (5 bases). V was pared by 6 bases and J by 0 bases, with 12 bases between. The CDR3 sequence is 14 residues long. Germline lookup yields CDR1 DFQATT and CDR2 SNEGSKA (reference sequence). The CDR3: CSAMRGDSGNTIYF. Written as DNA, the CDR3 is TGCAGTGCCATGAGAGGGGACTCTGGAAACACCATATATTTT.

This rearrangement joins TRBV6-1 to TRBJ1-1, with D hard to call. The CDR3 is 14 residues long. Trimming stripped 7 bases from V and 1 base from J, with 13 bases between. CDR1 is MNHNS and CDR2 is SASEGT in the germline V gene. CDR3 sequence reads: CASKPPIGNTEAFF. The CDR3 nucleotides read TGTGCCAGCAAACCTCCGATCGGGAACACTGAAGCTTTCTTT.

J is TRBJ1-2 and V is TRBV27; perhaps TRBD1 as D (6 bases). Germline CDR1 and CDR2: MNHEY and SMNVEV (reference sequence). This CDR3 comprises 17 residues. V lost 3 bases to trimming and J lost 0 bases, with 17 bases between them. CDR3 nucleotides: TGTGCCAGCAGTTTTTACGACAGGCAGGGTGCTAACTATGGCTACACCTTC. Encoded protein: CASSFYDRQGANYGYTF.

The rearrangement links TRBV20-1 to TRBJ2-1; 10 bases align to TRBD1. Germline V gene lookup returns CDR1 DFQATT and CDR2 SNEGSKA (reference sequence). This CDR3 spans 15 amino acids. The J segment lost 7 bases and the V segment lost 0 bases, leaving 6 bases of the junction unmatched. The CDR3 loop reads CSARDSGTGANEQFF. The CDR3 nucleotides read TGCAGTGCTAGAGATTCCGGGACAGGGGCGAATGAGCAGTTCTTC.

V usage is TRBV30 and J usage is TRBJ2-2; D gene unclear. In germline, CDR1 is GTSNPN, CDR2 SVGIG (reference sequence). Trimming removed 2 bases at V and 1 base at J, with 8 bases between. The CDR3 is 14 residues long. The CDR3 loop is CAWSWVQNTGELFF. CDR3 bases: TGTGCCTGGAGTTGGGTACAGAACACCGGGGAGCTGTTTTTT.

A note on this clone: This CDR3 is also generated by other DNA sequences in the sample. The gene calls are TRBV27 and TRBJ2-7, with D unresolved. This CDR3 has 13 residues. Germline V gene lookup returns CDR1 MNHEY and CDR2 SMNVEV (reference sequence). Trimming removed 7 bases from V and 3 bases from J, with 13 bases in between. The DNA for the CDR3 is TGTGCCAGCAAGGAGATGGGGAACTACGAGCAGTACTTC. Residues: CASKEMGNYEQYF.

Of note for this clone: The final CDR3 position lacks the conserved phenylalanine or tryptophan, pointing to a likely read error. The chain recombines TRBV10-3 with TRBJ2-3; D gene uncertain. This CDR3 is 16 amino acids long. Germline V lookup: CDR1 ENHRY, CDR2 SYGVKD. V lost 10 bases to trimming and J lost 4 bases, with 24 bases between them. CDR3 bases: TGTGCCACCTGGGAACCAAGCTGTAGTAAGGCAGATACGCAGTATTCT. Residues: CATWEPSCSKADTQYS.

This clone came up many times. The rearrangement joins TRBV30 to TRBJ2-2, with 9 bases lining up with TRBD1. V lost 8 bases, J lost 0 bases, and 10 bases stayed unmatched. Germline V lookup: CDR1 GTSNPN, CDR2 SVGIG (reference sequence). CDR3 length equals 16 residues. CDR3 loop: CAGTGLAETNTGELFF. The CDR3 coding sequence is TGTGCCGGGACAGGGCTAGCGGAAACGAACACCGGGGAGCTGTTTTTT. Full variable domain (rest looked up from reference TRBV30 and TRBJ2-2): SQTIHQWPATLVQPVGSPLSLECTVEGTSNPNLYWYRQAAGRGLQLLFYSVGIGQISSEVPQNLSASRPQDRQFILSSKKLLLSDSGFYLCAGTGLAETNTGELFFGEGSRLTVL.

This sequence joins TRBV11-2 and TRBJ2-1; 8 bases fit TRBD1. V lost 4 bases, J lost 6 bases, and 8 bases stayed unmatched. This CDR3 comprises 15 residues. From germline, CDR1 is SGHAT and CDR2 FQNNGV. This CDR3 reads CASSSYRGKGNEQFF. The CDR3 DNA sequence: TGTGCCAGCAGCTCATACAGGGGGAAGGGCAATGAGCAGTTCTTC. The variable domain in full, completed from reference TRBV11-2 and TRBJ2-1, reads EAGVAQSPRYKIIEKRQSVAFWCNPISGHATLYWYQQILGQGPKLLIQFQNNGVVDDSQLPKDRFSAERLKGVDSTLKIQPAKLEDSAVYLCASSSYRGKGNEQFFGPGTRLTVL.

The V gene is TRBV20-1, the J gene TRBJ1-6; D not certain. This CDR3 region has 15 residues. The germline gives CDR1 DFQATT, CDR2 SNEGSKA (reference sequence). Trimming left V 3 bases short and J 0 bases short, with 9 bases between. The CDR3 sequence is CSASRANSYNSPLHF. For the CDR3, the DNA is TGCAGTGCTAGTAGGGCTAACTCCTATAATTCACCCCTCCACTTT.

This rearrangement joins TRBV5-6 to TRBJ2-3; the match to TRBD2 covers 11 bases. V shed 4 bases and J 3 bases; nucleotides not matched to a gene: 7. This CDR3 spans 16 amino acids. Germline V gene data show CDR1 as SGHDT and CDR2 as YYEEEE. CDR3 sequence reads: CASSSLTSGRTDTQYF. The CDR3 DNA follows: TGTGCCAGCAGCAGCTTAACTAGCGGGAGAACAGATACGCAGTATTTT.

This clone appeared a few times. The chain employs TRBV28 and TRBJ1-3; D gene unclear. Per germline, CDR1 MDHEN and CDR2 SYDVKM. Trimming shortened V by 7 bases and J by 2 bases, and 18 bases separated the two germline ends. The CDR3 is 16 residues long. Here the CDR3 reads CASTSLVEGAGNTIYF. The CDR3 DNA reads as TGTGCCAGCACCTCGTTAGTCGAGGGTGCTGGAAACACCATATATTTT.

The chain links TRBV7-8 to TRBJ2-1; 9 bases fit TRBD2. The CDR3 contains 14 residues. Germline V lookup: CDR1 SGHVS, CDR2 FQNEAQ. V dropped 0 bases and J dropped 9; count of bases not matched to a gene: 3. CDR3 DNA: TGTGCCAGCAGCTTAGCGGGCGGGGGGGCTGAGCAGTTCTTC. This gives the protein CASSLAGGGAEQFF.

The V gene is TRBV19, the J gene TRBJ1-3; D remains unclear. This CDR3 region has 11 residues. Germline CDR1 is LNHDA and CDR2 is SQIVND (reference sequence). Trimming cost V 9 bases and J 4 bases, with 7 bases left between them. CDR3 coding DNA: TGTGCCAGCGAACAGGGAAACACCATATATTTT. The encoded protein is CASEQGNTIYF.

J is TRBJ1-6 and V is TRBV4-3; TRBD1 matches 8 bases. Germline lookup yields CDR1 LGHNA and CDR2 YSLEER. Losses at the gene ends were 2 bases for V and 10 bases for J; bases not matched to a gene: 7. This CDR3 contains 15 residues. The CDR3 DNA reads as TGCGCCAGCAGCCAAAACAGGGGGAATTACTCACCCCTCCACTTT. Its protein is CASSQNRGNYSPLHF.

This clone was counted a few times. The CDR3, as DNA: TGTGCCAGCAGAACCCCGGGACTAGGCAACTACAATGAGCAGTTCTTC. It encodes CASRTPGLGNYNEQFF. The chain is built from TRBV6-2 or TRBV6-3 and TRBJ2-1; 8 nucleotides match TRBD2. V trimming: 6 bases; J trimming: 3 bases; junction bases outside the gene matches: 10. This CDR3 is built from 16 residues. From germline, CDR1 is MNHEY and CDR2 SVGEGT.

This clone was detected only a few times. The V gene is TRBV6-1, the J gene TRBJ2-7; D is possibly TRBD2 (5 bases). V lost 5 bases and J 3 bases, leaving 14 bases between the germline ends. Germline CDR1 MNHNS, CDR2 SASEGT. CDR3 length equals 14 residues. The CDR3 region has the DNA TGTGCCAGCAGTCTAACCACGGGGAGCTACGAGCAGTACTTC. As protein: CASSLTTGSYEQYF.

The chain couples TRBV6-1 to TRBJ2-3; D remains unclear. CDR1 and CDR2 from the germline V gene are MNHNS and SASEGT. This CDR3 comprises 14 residues. V was pared by 6 bases and J by 6 bases, with 16 bases between. DNA for the CDR3: TGTGCCAGCAGCGCGCCCAGCGCGCGGGATACGCAGTATTTT. As protein: CASSAPSARDTQYF.

In this sample, this clone turned up a few times. J is TRBJ2-1 and V is TRBV6-2 or TRBV6-3; 7 bases agree with TRBD1. The CDR3 covers 17 residues. J was trimmed by 0 bases and V by 0 bases; bases with no gene match: 5. The germline gives CDR1 MNHEY, CDR2 SVGEGT. CDR3 sequence: CASSYSMTGSSYNEQFF. In DNA form, the CDR3 reads TGTGCCAGCAGTTACTCGATGACAGGGAGCTCCTACAATGAGCAGTTCTTC.

The chain combines TRBV11-3 with TRBJ1-1, with D uncertain. Trimming took 3 bases from V and 3 from J, leaving 17 bases between them. The CDR3 has 16 amino acids. The germline gives CDR1 SGHNT, CDR2 YENEEA. CDR3 in amino acids: CASSFPPGSMDTEAFF. The CDR3 nucleotides are TGTGCCAGCAGCTTCCCCCCCGGCAGCATGGACACTGAAGCTTTCTTT.

This chain connects TRBV6-1 to TRBJ2-2; possible D gene TRBD1, 7 bases. V lost 7 bases, J lost 7 bases, and 16 bases lay in between. Germline assignment: CDR1 MNHNS and CDR2 SASEGT. The CDR3 contains 14 residues. The CDR3 DNA is TGTGCCAGCACTCAGGAGGGGGCGATCGGGGAGCTGTTTTTT. Translation: CASTQEGAIGELFF.

This chain's CDR3 is CASSLFTSGGVDTQYF. The CDR3 DNA is TGTGCCAGCAGTTTATTTACTAGCGGGGGGGTAGATACGCAGTATTTT. V and J are TRBV28 and TRBJ2-3; 13 bases line up with TRBD2. Germline values: CDR1 MDHEN, CDR2 SYDVKM. After removal of 1 base from V and 5 bases from J, the junction contained 3 bases not matched to a gene. CDR3 length equals 16 residues.